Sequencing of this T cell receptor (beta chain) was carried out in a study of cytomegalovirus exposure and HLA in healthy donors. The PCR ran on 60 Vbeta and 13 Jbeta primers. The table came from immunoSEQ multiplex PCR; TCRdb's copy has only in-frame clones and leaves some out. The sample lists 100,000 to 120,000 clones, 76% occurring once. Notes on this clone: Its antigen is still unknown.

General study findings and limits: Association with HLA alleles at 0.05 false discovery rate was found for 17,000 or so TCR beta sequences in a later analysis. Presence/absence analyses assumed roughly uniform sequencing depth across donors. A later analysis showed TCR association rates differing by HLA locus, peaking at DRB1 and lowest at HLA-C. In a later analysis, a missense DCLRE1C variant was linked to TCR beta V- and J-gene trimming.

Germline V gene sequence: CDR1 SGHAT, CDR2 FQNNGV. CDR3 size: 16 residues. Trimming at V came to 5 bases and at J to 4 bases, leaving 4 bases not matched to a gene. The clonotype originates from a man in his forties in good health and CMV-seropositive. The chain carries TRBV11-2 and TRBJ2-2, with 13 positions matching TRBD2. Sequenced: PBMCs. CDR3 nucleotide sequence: TGTGCCAGCAGCCGGACTAGCGGGAGTGGCACCGGGGAGCTGTTTTTT. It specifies CASSRTSGSGTGELFF.